This T cell receptor beta chain was captured by sequencing in a study of T cell changes during pregnancy in multiple sclerosis (dated by TCRdb to about 2019). For the wider study: The study looked at changes in the T cell repertoire across pregnancy in women with multiple sclerosis.

Library preparation used the immunoSEQ multiplex PCR assay. This immuneACCESS table, as held by TCRdb, lists in-frame sequences with V and J called but not all clones. Of the missing ones, under half trace to an unresolved V gene in checked studies; the others have no known cause. For this sample there are around 78,000 clones; around 93% appear just once. In total, the top ten clones hold approximately 2.5% of the sample. As encoded in the germline V gene, CDR1 is SGDLS while CDR2 is YYNGEE. V is cut by 4 bases and J by 0 bases, and the space between the germline ends is 8 bases. The CDR3 runs 14 amino acids, cysteine and phenylalanine included. CDR3 DNA only is kept here, 42 bases in frame from base 1. Notes on this clone: The antigen this receptor binds is unknown. Base qualities are not recorded, but no much larger clone differs from it by a single base.

The sample consisted of peripheral blood, taken in the second trimester of pregnancy. This TCR was recovered from a female donor with multiple sclerosis, enrolled in a pregnancy study. The chain is made from TRBV9 and TRBJ1-3; 5 matching bases give a weak D call of TRBD1. The DNA sequence reads TGTGCCAGCAGCCCCGGGGGCTCTGGAAACACCATATATTTT. The translation is CASSPGGSGNTIYF.